These T cell receptor beta chains were read from a single sample in a study of T-cell reconstitution after alpha-beta-depleted transplantation in children. TCRdb called the PCR reads again in MiXCR, with one record for every CDR3 protein. Of roughly 100,000 distinct CDR3 sequences in the sample, about 8% are singletons; the top ten hold 5.5% to 8.5%. The sequenced sample was PBMCs from the stem cell graft donor, obtained from the stem cell graft. Every receptor here comes from a human donor who donated a stem cell graft to a child with congenital amegakaryocytic thrombocytopenia. The CDR3 runs from the conserved cysteine through the conserved F or W. The order of the fields is J gene, V gene, clone size, D gene, CDR3 length, CDR3 protein, CDR3 DNA. D genes are given only for firm matches. The size entry gives once, few, many, or a class for an expanded clone.

>TRBJ2-5|TRBV5-1|many|.|12
CASSLRGETQYF
TGCGCCAGCAGCTTGCGTGGGGAGACCCAGTACTTC
>TRBJ2-1|TRBV24-1|many|TRBD2|17
CATSDLPRTAGEDEQFF
TGTGCCACCAGTGATTTGCCACGTACAGCGGGAGAAGATGAGCAGTTCTTC
>TRBJ2-1|TRBV28|many|TRBD2|16
CASSLIPSGILNEQFF
TGTGCCAGCAGTTTAATCCCTAGCGGGATTTTGAATGAGCAGTTCTTC
>TRBJ1-2|TRBV29-1|many|.|13
CSTGSGDNYGYTF
TGCAGTACGGGGTCGGGGGATAACTATGGCTACACCTTC
>TRBJ2-3|TRBV20-1|few|TRBD2|15
CSARDGASGRDTQYF
TGCAGTGCTAGAGATGGGGCTAGCGGGAGAGATACGCAGTATTTT
>TRBJ1-1|TRBV5-1|many|.|16
CASSSGYRQGGTEAFF
TGCGCCAGCAGCTCTGGGTACCGGCAGGGAGGTACTGAAGCTTTCTTT
>TRBJ2-7|TRBV20-1|many|.|18
CSARSAERATNPYDEQYF
TGCAGTGCTAGGTCGGCTGAGAGGGCAACCAACCCCTACGACGAGCAGTACTTC
>TRBJ2-3|TRBV20-1|many|TRBD2|17
CSAQTGGIAGGTDTQYF
TGCAGTGCTCAGACCGGCGGGATAGCGGGAGGCACAGATACGCAGTATTTT
>TRBJ2-5|TRBV29-1|many|TRBD2|13
CSVGGTIQETQYF
TGCAGCGTTGGAGGGACTATTCAAGAGACCCAGTACTTC
>TRBJ2-1|TRBV10-3|many|.|15
CAISESGAAYNEQFF
TGTGCCATCAGTGAGTCTGGGGCTGCCTACAATGAGCAGTTCTTC
>TRBJ1-6|TRBV7-8|many|.|15
CASSAGTDDNSPLHF
TGTGCCAGCAGCGCCGGGACGGATGACAATTCACCCCTCCACTTT